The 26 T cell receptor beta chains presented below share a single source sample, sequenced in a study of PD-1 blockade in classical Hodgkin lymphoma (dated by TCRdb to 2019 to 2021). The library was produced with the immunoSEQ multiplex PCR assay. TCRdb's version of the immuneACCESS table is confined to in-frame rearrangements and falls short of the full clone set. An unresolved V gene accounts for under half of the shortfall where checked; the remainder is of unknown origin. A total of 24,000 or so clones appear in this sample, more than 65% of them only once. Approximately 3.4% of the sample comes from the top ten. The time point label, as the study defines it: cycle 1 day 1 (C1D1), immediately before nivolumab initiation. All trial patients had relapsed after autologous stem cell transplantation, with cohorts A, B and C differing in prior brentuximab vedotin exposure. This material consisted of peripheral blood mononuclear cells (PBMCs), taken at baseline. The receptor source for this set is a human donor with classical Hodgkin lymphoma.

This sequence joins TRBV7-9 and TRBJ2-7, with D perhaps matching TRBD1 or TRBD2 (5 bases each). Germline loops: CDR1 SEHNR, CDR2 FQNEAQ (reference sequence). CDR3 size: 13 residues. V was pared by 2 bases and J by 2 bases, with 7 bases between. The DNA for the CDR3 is TGTGCCAGCAGCTTACCGGGGCCCTACGAGCAGTACTTC. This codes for CASSLPGPYEQYF.

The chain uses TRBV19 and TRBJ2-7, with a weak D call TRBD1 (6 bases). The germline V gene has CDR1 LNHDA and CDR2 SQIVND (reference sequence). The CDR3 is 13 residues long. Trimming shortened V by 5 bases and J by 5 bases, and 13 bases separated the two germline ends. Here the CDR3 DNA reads TGTGCCAGTAGTGCAACAGGGTACCACGAGCAGTACTTC. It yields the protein CASSATGYHEQYF.

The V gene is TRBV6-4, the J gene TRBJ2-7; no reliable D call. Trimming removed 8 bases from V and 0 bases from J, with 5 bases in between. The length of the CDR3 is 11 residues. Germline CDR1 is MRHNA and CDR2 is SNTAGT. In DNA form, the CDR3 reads TGTGCCAGCCGGATCTCCTACGAGCAGTACTTC. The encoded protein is CASRISYEQYF.

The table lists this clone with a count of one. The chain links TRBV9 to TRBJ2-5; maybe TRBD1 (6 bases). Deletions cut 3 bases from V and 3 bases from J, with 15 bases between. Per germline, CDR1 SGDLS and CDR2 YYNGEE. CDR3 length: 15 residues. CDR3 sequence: CASSAYGGSKETQYF. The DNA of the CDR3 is TGTGCCAGCAGCGCTTATGGGGGCTCTAAAGAGACCCAGTACTTC.

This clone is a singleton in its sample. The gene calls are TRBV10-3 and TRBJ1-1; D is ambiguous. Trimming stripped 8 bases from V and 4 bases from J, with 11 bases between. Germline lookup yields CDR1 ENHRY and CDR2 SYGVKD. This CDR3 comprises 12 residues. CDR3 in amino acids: CAIAGDGTEAFF. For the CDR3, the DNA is TGTGCCATCGCCGGGGATGGCACTGAAGCTTTCTTT.

The CDR3 coding sequence is TGTGCCAGCGGACGCCCCGGACTACGGTACGAGCAGTACTTC. It yields the protein CASGRPGLRYEQYF. This sequence joins TRBV21-1 and TRBJ2-7; the D call in the table, TRBD2, was not verified against the DNA. TRBV21-1 is given as a pseudogene. The CDR3 extends over 14 amino acids.

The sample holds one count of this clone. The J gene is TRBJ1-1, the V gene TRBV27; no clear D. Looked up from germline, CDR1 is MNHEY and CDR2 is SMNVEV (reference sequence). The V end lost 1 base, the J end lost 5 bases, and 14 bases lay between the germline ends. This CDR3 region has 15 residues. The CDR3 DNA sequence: TGTGCCAGCAGTTTATTGGGGAACCAGAGGACTGAAGCTTTCTTT. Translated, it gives CASSLLGNQRTEAFF.

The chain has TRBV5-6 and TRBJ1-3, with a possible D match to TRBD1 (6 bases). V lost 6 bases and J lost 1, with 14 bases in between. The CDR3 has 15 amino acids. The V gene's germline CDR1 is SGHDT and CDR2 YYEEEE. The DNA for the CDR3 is TGTGCCAGCAAGGAACAGGGTTGGTCTGGAAACACCATATATTTT. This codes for CASKEQGWSGNTIYF.

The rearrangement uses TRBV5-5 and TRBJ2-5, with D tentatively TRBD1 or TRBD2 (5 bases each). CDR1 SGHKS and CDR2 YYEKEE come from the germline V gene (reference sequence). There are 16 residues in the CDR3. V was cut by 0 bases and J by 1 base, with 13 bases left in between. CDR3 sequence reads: CASSLEVRGIQETQYF. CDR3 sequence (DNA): TGTGCCAGCAGCTTGGAAGTCCGGGGCATCCAAGAGACCCAGTACTTC.

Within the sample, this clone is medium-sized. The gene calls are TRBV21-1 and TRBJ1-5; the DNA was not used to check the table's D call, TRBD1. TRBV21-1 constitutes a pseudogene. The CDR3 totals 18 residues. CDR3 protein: CASSKAPGQGYRNQPQHF. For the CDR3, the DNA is TGTGCCAGCAGCAAAGCGCCAGGACAGGGGTATCGCAATCAGCCCCAGCATTTT.

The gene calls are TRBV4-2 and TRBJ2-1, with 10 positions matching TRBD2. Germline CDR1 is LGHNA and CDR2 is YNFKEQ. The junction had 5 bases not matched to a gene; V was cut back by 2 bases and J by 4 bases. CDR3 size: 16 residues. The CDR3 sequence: CASSQQGSGGYNEQFF. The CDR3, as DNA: TGTGCCAGCAGCCAACAGGGTAGCGGGGGGTACAATGAGCAGTTCTTC.

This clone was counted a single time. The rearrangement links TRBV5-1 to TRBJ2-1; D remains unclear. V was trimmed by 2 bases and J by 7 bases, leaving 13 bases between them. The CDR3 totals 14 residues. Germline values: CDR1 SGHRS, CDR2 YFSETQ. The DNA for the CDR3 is TGCGCCAGCAGCTTAACGTTAAATGGGAATGAGCAGTTCTTC. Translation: CASSLTLNGNEQFF.

CDR3 in DNA: TGTGCCAGCAGCGACCCTAGCGGTAGTTACAATGAGCAGTTCTTC. It specifies CASSDPSGSYNEQFF. This chain uses TRBV7-9 with TRBJ2-1, with 7 positions matching TRBD2. Germline CDR1 and CDR2: SEHNR and FQNEAQ (reference sequence). Germline trimming cut 5 bases from V and 4 bases from J; bases unmatched to any gene: 8. This CDR3 is built from 15 residues. Using reference TRBV7-9 and TRBJ2-1 for the parts outside the CDR3, the full variable domain is DTGVSQNPRHKITKRGQNVTFRCDPISEHNRLYWYRQTLGQGPEFLTYFQNEAQLEKSRLLSDRFSAERPKGSFSTLEIQRTEQGDSAMYLCASSDPSGSYNEQFFGPGTRLTVL.

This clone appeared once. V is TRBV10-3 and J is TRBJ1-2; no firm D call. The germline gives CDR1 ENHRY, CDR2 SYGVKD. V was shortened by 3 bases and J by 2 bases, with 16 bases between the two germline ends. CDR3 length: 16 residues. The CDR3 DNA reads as TGTGCCATCAGTGACCAGCCATCCCTAATGAACTATGGCTACACCTTC. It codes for CAISDQPSLMNYGYTF.

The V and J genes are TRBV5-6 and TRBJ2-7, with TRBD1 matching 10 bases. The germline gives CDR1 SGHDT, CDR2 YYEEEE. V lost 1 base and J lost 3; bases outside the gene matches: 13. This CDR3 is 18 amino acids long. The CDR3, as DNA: TGTGCCAGCAGCTTGAGGGTTTCTGAGACAGGGGGCAGCTACGAGCAGTACTTC. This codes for CASSLRVSETGGSYEQYF. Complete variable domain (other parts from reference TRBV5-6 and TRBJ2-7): DAGVTQSPTHLIKTRGQQVTLRCSPKSGHDTVSWYQQALGQGPQFIFQYYEEEERQRGNFPDRFSGHQFPNYSSELNVNALLLGDSALYLCASSLRVSETGGSYEQYFGPGTRLTVT.

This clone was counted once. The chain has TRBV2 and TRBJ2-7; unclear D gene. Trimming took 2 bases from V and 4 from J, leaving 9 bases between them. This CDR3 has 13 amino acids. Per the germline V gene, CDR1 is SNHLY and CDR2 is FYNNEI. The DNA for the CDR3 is TGTGCCAGCAGTGAACTCTACCATTACGAGCAGTACTTC. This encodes CASSELYHYEQYF.

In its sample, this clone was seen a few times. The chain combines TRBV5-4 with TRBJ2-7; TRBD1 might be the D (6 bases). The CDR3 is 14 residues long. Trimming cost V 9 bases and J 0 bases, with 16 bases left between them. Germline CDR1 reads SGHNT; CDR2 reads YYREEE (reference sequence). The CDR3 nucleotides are TGTGCCATCACTGACCAGGGGAGCTCCTACGAGCAGTACTTC. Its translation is CAITDQGSSYEQYF.

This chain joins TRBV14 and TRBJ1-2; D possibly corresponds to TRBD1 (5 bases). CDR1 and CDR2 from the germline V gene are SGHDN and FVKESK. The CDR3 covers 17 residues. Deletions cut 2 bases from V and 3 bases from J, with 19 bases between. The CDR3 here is CASSQLSHRTYDYGYTF. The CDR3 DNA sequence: TGTGCCAGCAGCCAACTCTCTCATCGGACATACGACTATGGCTACACCTTC.

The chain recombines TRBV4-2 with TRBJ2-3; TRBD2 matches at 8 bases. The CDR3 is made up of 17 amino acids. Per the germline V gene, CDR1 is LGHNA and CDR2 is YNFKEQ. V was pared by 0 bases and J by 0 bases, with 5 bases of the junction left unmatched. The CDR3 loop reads CASSQDELAGSTDTQYF. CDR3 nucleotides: TGTGCCAGCAGCCAAGATGAGTTAGCGGGGAGCACAGATACGCAGTATTTT.

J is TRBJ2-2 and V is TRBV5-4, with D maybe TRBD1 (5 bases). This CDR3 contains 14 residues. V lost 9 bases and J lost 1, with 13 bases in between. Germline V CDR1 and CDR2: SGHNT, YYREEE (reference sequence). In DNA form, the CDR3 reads TGTGCCACCTCCTGGCAGGGGAACACCGGGGAGCTGTTTTTT. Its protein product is CATSWQGNTGELFF.

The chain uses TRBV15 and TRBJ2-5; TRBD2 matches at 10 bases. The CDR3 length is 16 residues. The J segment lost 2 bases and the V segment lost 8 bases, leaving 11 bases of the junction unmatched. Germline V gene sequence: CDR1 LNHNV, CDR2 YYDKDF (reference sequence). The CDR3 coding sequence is TGTGCCACCGCGGGAGCCAAGCGGGGGGGACAAGAGACCCAGTACTTC. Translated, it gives CATAGAKRGGQETQYF. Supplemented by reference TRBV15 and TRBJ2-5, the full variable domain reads DAMVIQNPRYQVTQFGKPVTLSCSQTLNHNVMYWYQQKSSQAPKLLFHYYDKDFNNEADTPDNFQSRRPNTSFCFLDIRSPGLGDTAMYLCATAGAKRGGQETQYFGPGTRLLVL.

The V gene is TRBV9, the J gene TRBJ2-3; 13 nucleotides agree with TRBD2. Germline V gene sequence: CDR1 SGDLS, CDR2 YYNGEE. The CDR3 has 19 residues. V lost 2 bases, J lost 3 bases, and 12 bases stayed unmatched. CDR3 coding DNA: TGTGCCAGCAGCGTTACTACTAGCGGGGGGGCGGCGGGGACAGATACGCAGTATTTT. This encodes CASSVTTSGGAAGTDTQYF.

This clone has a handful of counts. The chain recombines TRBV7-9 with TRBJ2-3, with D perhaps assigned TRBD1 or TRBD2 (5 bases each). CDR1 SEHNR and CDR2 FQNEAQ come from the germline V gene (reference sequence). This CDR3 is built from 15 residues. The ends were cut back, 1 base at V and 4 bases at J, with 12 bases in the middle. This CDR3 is CASSLVSQGPDTQYF. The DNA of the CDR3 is TGTGCCAGCAGCTTAGTTTCGCAGGGACCAGATACGCAGTATTTT. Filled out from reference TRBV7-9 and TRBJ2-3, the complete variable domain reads DTGVSQNPRHKITKRGQNVTFRCDPISEHNRLYWYRQTLGQGPEFLTYFQNEAQLEKSRLLSDRFSAERPKGSFSTLEIQRTEQGDSAMYLCASSLVSQGPDTQYFGPGTRLTVL.

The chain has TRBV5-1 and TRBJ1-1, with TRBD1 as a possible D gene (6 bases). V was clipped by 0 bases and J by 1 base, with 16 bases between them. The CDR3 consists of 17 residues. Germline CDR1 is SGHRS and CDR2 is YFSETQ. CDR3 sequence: CASSLAPIQGQNTEAFF. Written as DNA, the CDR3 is TGCGCCAGCAGCTTGGCCCCTATACAGGGCCAGAACACTGAAGCTTTCTTT.

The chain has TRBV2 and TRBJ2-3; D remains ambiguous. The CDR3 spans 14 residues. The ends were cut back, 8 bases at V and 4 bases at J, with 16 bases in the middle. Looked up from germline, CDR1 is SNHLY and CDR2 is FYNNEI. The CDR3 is CASFHRPGPDTQYF. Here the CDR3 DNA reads TGTGCCAGCTTTCACCGGCCGGGTCCAGATACGCAGTATTTT. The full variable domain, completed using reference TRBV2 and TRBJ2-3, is EPEVTQTPSHQVTQMGQEVILRCVPISNHLYFYWYRQILGQKVEFLVSFYNNEISEKSEIFDDQFSVERPDGSNFTLKIRSTKLEDSAMYFCASFHRPGPDTQYFGPGTRLTVL.

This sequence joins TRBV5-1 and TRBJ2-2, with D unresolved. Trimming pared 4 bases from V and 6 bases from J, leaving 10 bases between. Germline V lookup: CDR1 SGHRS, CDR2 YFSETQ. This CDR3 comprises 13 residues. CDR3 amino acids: CASSMDGPGELFF. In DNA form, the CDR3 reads TGCGCCAGCAGCATGGACGGTCCCGGGGAGCTGTTTTTT.